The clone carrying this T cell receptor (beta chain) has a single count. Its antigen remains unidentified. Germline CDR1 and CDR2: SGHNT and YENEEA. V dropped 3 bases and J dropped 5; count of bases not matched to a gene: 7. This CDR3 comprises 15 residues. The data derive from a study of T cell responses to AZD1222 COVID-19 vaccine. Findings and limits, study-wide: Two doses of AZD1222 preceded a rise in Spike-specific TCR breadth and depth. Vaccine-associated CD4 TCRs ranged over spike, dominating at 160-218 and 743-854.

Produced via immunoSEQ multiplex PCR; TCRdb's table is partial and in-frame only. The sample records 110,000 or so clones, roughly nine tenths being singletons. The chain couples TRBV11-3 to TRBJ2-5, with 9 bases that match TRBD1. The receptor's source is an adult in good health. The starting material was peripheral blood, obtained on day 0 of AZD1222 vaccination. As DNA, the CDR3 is TGTGCCAGCAGCTTGGGACAGGGTCAGGGGGAGACCCAGTACTTC. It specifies CASSLGQGQGETQYF.